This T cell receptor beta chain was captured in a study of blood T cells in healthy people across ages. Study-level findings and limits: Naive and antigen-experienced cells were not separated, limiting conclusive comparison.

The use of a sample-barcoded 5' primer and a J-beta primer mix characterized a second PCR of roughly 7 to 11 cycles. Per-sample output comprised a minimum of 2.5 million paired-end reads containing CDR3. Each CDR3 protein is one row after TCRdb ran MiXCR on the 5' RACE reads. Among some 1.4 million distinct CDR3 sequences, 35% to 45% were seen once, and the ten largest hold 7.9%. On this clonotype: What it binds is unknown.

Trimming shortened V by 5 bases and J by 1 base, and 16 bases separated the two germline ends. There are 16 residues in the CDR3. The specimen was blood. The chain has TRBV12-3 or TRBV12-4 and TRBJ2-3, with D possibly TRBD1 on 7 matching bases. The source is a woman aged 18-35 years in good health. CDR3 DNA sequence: TGTGCCAGCAGTGGGGAGGAGGGGGCGGGCACAGATACGCAGTATTTT. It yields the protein CASSGEEGAGTDTQYF.